This T cell receptor (beta chain) was sequenced in a study of T cells in localized non-small cell lung cancer. Notes on the study in general: Elevated circulating T cell density in blood was associated with longer overall survival. Since sequencing was restricted to only one region of the tumor, intratumor heterogeneity remains a possibility. Uninvolved adjacent lung showed peak T cell clonality, exceeding tumor. A median of about 52 clones ranked among the top 100 in tumor appeared in adjacent lung.

Sequencing used immunoSEQ multiplex PCR; TCRdb keeps in-frame clones, though not all of them. Counted here are under 30,000 clones, 90% occurring once; the ten biggest clones make up about 7%. Only a few counts were recorded for this clone. Its antigen is currently unknown. The V gene end was trimmed by 4 bases and the J gene end by 2 bases; junction bases not matched to a gene: 7. Germline V gene lookup returns CDR1 LGHNA and CDR2 YSLEER. The CDR3 has 16 residues. The sequence was collected from a woman aged 40-70 years with stage I lung adenocarcinoma. The gene calls are TRBV4-3 and TRBJ2-3; TRBD1 matches 9 bases. Specimen: peripheral blood, collected before any cancer treatment. CDR3 loop: CASSPARTGATDTQYF. The DNA of the CDR3 is TGCGCCAGCAGCCCAGCCCGGACAGGGGCCACAGATACGCAGTATTTT.